This TCR beta chain was recovered during a study of T cell changes during pregnancy in multiple sclerosis. Libraries were prepared by immunoSEQ multiplex PCR; TCRdb keeps only in-frame clonotypes and omits some of them. There are more than 90,000 clones in the sample; about 92% occur only once, and 1.5% to 1.7% lies in the top ten. The CDR3 sequence is 17 residues long. V was clipped by 4 bases and J by 0 bases; unmatched bases: 8. Germline CDR1 reads PRHDT; CDR2 reads FYEKMQ (reference sequence). The V gene is TRBV13, the J gene TRBJ2-2; 7 positions agree with TRBD2. Sequenced here: peripheral blood, sampled in the first trimester of pregnancy. The receptor's source is a female donor with multiple sclerosis, enrolled in a pregnancy study. The CDR3 here is CASSSGLGAANTGELFF. DNA for the CDR3: TGTGCCAGCAGCTCTGGACTAGGGGCCGCGAACACCGGGGAGCTGTTTTTT.